This TCR beta chain derives from a study of beta chain features in type 1 diabetes. Between the trimmed V and J ends, which lost 7 bases and 5 bases, there was a span of 17 bases. CDR3 length equals 14 residues. Germline CDR1 and CDR2: SGHRS and YFSETQ. This clone was picked up a small number of times. Its antigen remains unidentified. Every bit of the isolated RNA underwent reverse transcription, so sequencing read expressed TCRB transcripts. The table came from immunoSEQ multiplex PCR; TCRdb's copy has only in-frame clones and leaves some out. Of roughly 300,000 clones listed, roughly a tenth are singletons. Overall study findings and caveats: Using cDNA template may skew counts toward highly expressing activated cells. Type 1 diabetes patients showed a moderate but significant shortening of TCRB CDR3s in all four CD4+ subsets.

The chain joins TRBV5-1 to TRBJ2-3, with TRBD1 as a possible D gene (6 bases). Specimen: central memory CD4+ T cells from blood. The receptor was derived from a man aged 25-45 years with type 1 diabetes. CDR3 nucleotide sequence: TGCGCCAGCGCGCCGGGCCAGGGGAAAGATACGCAGTATTTT. It translates to CASAPGQGKDTQYF.